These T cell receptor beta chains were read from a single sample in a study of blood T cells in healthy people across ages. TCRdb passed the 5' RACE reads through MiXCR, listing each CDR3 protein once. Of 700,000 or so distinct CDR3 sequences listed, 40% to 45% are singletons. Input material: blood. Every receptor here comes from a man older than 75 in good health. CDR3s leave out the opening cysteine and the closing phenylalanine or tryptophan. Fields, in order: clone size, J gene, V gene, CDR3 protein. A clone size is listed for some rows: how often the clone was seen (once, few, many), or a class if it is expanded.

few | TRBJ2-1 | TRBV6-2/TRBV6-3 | ASSWTSGRASEQF
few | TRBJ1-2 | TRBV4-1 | ASSPSLGPRQSYT
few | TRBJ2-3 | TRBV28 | ASSAPRQGRTDTQY
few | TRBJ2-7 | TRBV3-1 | ASSQDVSLAGRYEQY
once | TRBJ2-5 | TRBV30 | AWRGGSETQY
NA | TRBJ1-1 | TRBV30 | AWNRVPNTEAF
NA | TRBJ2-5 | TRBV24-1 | ATSATGTMKETQY
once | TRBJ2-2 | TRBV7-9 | ASSRGQARTGELF
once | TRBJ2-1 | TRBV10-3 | AISEYRVRGDGQF
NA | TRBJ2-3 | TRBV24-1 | TTSDLNTQY
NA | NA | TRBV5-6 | ASSAMGTQY
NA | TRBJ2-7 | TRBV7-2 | ASSLDRGGSSGSWYEQY
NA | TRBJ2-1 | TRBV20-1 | SAERLDSYNEQF
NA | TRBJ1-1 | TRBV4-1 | ASSRRWGTTEAF
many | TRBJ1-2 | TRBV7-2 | ASSLVKGAGENGYT
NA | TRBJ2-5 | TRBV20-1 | SARASGGEETQY
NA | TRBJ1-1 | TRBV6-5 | ASRADFNVKTEAF
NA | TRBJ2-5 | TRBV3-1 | ASSQETGLGTQY
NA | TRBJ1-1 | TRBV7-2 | ASSSLGNMNTEAF
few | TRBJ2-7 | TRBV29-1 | SVEADYNEQY
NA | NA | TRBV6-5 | ASTDSGGAHEQY
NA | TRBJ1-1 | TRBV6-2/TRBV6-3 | ASTGQGAGNTEAF
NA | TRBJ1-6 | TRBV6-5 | ASRIWDRHVSSPLH
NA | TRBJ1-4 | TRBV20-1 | SARVGTGVGEKLF
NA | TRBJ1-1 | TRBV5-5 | ASSLVRQGGTEAF
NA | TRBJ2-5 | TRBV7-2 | ASSLKGRQETQY
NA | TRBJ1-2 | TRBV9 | ASSVAPGNYGYT
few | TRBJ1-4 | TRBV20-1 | SAQTGGSNEKLF
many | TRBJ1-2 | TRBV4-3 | ASRSPGQHYGYT
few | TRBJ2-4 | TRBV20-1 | SARDPSAKNIQY
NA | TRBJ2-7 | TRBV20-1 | SAEDTLVTKSQY
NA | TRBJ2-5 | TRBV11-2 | ASSFQIETQY
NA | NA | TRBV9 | ASSVFGGIGETQY
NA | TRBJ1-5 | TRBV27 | ASSLSGGSSNQPQH
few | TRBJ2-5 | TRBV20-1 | SANYGGVAETQY
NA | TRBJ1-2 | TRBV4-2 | ASSQEAWEVADGYT
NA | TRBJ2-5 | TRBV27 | ASSSLGAGETQY
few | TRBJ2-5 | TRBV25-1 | ASRDSSRRETQY
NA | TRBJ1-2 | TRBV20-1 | SATGQNYGYT
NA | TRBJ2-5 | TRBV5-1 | ASSRSSVEAQY
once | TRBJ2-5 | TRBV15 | ATPRVSAGVEETQY
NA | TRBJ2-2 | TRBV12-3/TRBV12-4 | ASRQGAGASTGELF
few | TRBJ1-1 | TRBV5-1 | ASSLEPSQNTEAF
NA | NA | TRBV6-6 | ASSRGTSDFEQY
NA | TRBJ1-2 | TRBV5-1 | ASSLVPGDPYGYT
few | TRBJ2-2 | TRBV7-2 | ASSRDRAVNGELF
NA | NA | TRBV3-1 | AGSQAPLAGDGTQY
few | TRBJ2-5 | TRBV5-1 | ASSLGHGMETQY
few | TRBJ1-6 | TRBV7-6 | ASRPLSSYNSPLH
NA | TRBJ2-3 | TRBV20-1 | SAPIDSTDTQY
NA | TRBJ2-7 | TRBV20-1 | SAPDPVGGGGHEQY
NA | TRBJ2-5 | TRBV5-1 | ASRGTDQETQY
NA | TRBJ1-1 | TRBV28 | ASQENTEAF
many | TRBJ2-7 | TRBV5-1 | ASSSRTGADEQY
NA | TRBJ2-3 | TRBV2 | ASSVDRGRGGQY
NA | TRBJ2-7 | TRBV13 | ASSQAGHPGEQY
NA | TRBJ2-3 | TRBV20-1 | SARPLLAGDTDTQY